Listed here are 2 T cell receptor beta chains from one sample, sequenced in a study of vaccination and CD4 T cells after COVID-19. Sequencing of DNA taken from cultured CD4+ T cells relied on the Oncomine TCR Beta short-read assay. TCRdb re-called the PCR reads with MiXCR, one entry per CDR3 protein. The table has some 20,000 distinct CDR3 sequences, about half seen once. Treatment in this sample: approximately nine-day PBMC culture with coronavirus spike peptide pools or control peptides (ViraFEST assay). These receptors have no known antigen. The material was CD4+ T cells from blood, cultured in vitro, obtained after SARS-CoV-2 vaccination. These receptors came from a human donor who had recovered from COVID-19.

This clonotype has a handful of counts. For the CDR3, the DNA is TGTGCCAGCAGCCAAGACAGGCACTCCTACGAGCAGTACTTC. Its protein product is CASSQDRHSYEQYF. The V gene is TRBV7-2, the J gene TRBJ2-7; perhaps TRBD1 as D (6 bases). Germline V gene lookup returns CDR1 SGHTA and CDR2 FQGNSA. The CDR3 contains 14 residues. V lost 5 bases and J lost 0, with 11 bases in between.

The sample holds a few counts of this clonotype. The J gene is TRBJ1-2, the V gene TRBV7-9; D remains unclear. V lost 1 base and J lost 6, with 12 bases in between. The CDR3 runs to 14 residues. Germline CDR1 and CDR2: SEHNR and FQNEAQ (reference sequence). CDR3 region: CASSLEAVSNGYTF. The DNA of the CDR3 is TGTGCCAGCAGCTTAGAGGCCGTTTCCAATGGCTACACCTTC.